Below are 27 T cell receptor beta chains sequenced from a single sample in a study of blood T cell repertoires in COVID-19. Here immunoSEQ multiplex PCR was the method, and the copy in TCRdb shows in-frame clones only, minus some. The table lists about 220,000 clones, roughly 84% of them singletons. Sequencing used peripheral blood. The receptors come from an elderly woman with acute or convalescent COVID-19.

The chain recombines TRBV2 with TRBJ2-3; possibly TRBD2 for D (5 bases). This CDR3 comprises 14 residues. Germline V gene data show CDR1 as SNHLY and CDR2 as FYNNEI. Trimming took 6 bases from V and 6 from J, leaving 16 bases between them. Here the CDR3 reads CASSQQLPGDTQYF. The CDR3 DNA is TGTGCCAGCAGCCAACAGTTACCGGGGGATACGCAGTATTTT.

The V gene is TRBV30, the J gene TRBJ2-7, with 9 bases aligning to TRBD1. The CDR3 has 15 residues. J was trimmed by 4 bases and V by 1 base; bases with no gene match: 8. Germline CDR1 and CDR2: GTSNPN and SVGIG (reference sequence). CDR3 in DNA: TGTGCCTGGAGTGAACTCGACGACAGGGGGTACGAGCAGTACTTC. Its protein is CAWSELDDRGYEQYF.

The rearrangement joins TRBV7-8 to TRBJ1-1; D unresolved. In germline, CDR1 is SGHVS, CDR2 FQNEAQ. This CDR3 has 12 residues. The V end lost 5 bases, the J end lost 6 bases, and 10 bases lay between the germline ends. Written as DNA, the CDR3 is TGTGCCAGCAGCCATTTGTCAGCTGAAGCTTTCTTT. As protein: CASSHLSAEAFF.

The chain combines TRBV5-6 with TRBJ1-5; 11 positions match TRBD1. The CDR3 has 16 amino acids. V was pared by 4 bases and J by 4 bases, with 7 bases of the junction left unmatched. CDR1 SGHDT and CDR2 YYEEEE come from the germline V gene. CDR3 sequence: CASSAGTGGVNQPQHF. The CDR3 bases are TGTGCCAGCAGCGCCGGGACAGGGGGAGTTAATCAGCCCCAGCATTTT. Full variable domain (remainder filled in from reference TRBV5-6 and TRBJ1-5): DAGVTQSPTHLIKTRGQQVTLRCSPKSGHDTVSWYQQALGQGPQFIFQYYEEEERQRGNFPDRFSGHQFPNYSSELNVNALLLGDSALYLCASSAGTGGVNQPQHFGDGTRLSIL.

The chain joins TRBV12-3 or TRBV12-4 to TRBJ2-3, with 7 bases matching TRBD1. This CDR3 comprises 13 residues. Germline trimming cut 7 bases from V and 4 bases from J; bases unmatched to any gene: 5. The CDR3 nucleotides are TGTGCCAGCAATTACAGGGGAGCAGATACGCAGTATTTT. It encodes CASNYRGADTQYF.

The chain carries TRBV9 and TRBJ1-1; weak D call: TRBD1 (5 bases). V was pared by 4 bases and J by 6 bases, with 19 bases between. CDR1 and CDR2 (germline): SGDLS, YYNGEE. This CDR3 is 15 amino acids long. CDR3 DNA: TGTGCCAGCAGCCCCCTGAGGGCGGGGGACCCTGAAGCTTTCTTT. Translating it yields CASSPLRAGDPEAFF.

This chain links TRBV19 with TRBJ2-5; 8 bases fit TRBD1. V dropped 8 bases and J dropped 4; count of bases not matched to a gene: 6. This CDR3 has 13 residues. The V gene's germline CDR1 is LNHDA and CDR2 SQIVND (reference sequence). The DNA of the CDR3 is TGTGCCAGTTCCGGGACAGGTTCAGAGACCCAGTACTTC. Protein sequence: CASSGTGSETQYF.

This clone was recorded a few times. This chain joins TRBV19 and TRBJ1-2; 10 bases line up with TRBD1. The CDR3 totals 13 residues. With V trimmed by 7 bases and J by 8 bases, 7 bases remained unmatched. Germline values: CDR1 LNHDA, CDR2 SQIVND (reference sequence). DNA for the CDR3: TGTGCCAGTACCCCGACAGGGGGCCGGGGCTACACCTTC. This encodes CASTPTGGRGYTF.

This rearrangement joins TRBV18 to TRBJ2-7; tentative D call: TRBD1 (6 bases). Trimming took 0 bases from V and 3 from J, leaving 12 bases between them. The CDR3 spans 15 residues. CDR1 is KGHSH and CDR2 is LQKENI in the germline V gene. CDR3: CASSPPGWTDYEQYF. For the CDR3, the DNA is TGTGCCAGCTCACCACCGGGATGGACAGACTACGAGCAGTACTTC.

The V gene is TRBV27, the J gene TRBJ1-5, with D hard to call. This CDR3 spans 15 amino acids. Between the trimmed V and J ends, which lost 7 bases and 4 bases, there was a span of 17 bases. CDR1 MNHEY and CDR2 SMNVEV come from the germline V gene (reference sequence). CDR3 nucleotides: TGTGCCAGCAAAAAAGGAGGCGAGAGGAATCAGCCCCAGCATTTT. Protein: CASKKGGERNQPQHF.

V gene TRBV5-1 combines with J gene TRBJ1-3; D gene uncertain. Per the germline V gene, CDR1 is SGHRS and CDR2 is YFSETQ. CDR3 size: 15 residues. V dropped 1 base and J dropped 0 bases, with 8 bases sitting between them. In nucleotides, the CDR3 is TGCGCCAGCAGCTTGAGCATGAGCTCTGGAAACACCATATATTTT. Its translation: CASSLSMSSGNTIYF.

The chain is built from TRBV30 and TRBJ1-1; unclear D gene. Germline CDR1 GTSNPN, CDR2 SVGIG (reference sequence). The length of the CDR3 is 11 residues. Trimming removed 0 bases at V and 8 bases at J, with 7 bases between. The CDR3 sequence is CAWSVRGEAFF. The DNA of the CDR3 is TGTGCCTGGAGTGTGCGGGGAGAAGCTTTCTTT.

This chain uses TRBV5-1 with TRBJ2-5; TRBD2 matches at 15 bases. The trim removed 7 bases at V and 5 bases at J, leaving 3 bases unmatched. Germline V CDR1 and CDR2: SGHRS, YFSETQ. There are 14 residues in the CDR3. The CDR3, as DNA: TGCGCCAGCGGACTAGCGGGGGGGCGGGAGACCCAGTACTTC. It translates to CASGLAGGRETQYF.

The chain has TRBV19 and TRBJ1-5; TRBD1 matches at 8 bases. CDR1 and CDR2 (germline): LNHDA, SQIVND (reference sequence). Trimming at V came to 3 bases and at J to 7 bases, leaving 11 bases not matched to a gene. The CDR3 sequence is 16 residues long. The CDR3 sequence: CASSIMQGARGQPQHF. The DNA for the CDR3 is TGTGCCAGTAGTATCATGCAGGGGGCAAGGGGACAGCCCCAGCATTTT.

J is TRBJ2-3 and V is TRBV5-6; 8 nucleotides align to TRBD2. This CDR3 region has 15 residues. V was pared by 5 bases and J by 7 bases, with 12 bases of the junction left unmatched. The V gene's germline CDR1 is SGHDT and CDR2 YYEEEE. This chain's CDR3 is CASSPGGSLAHTQYF. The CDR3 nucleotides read TGTGCCAGCAGTCCGGGGGGGTCCCTAGCACATACGCAGTATTTT.

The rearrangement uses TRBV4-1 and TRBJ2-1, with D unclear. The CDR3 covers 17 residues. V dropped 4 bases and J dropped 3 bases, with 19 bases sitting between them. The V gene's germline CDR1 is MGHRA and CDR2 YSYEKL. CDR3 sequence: CASSPTSGPTDYNEQFF. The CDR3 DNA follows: TGCGCCAGCAGCCCAACCTCGGGTCCGACCGACTACAATGAGCAGTTCTTC.

Written as DNA, the CDR3 is TGTGCCAGCTCACCACCTTCTTCTCTTGGGCGGTCGGAGGATCAGCCCCAGCATTTT. Protein sequence: CASSPPSSLGRSEDQPQHF. The chain employs TRBV18 and TRBJ1-5; D is undetermined. The CDR3 contains 19 residues. Per the germline V gene, CDR1 is KGHSH and CDR2 is LQKENI. V was trimmed by 0 bases and J by 5 bases, leaving 23 bases between them.

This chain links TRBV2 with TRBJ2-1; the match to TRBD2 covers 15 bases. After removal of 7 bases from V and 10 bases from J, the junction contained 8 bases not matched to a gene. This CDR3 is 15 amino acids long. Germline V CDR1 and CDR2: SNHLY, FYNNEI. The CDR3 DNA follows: TGTGCCAGCATCCGGACTAGCGGGGGGGCGGGCGAGCAGTTCTTC. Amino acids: CASIRTSGGAGEQFF. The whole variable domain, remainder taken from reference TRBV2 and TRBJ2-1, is EPEVTQTPSHQVTQMGQEVILRCVPISNHLYFYWYRQILGQKVEFLVSFYNNEISEKSEIFDDQFSVERPDGSNFTLKIRSTKLEDSAMYFCASIRTSGGAGEQFFGPGTRLTVL.

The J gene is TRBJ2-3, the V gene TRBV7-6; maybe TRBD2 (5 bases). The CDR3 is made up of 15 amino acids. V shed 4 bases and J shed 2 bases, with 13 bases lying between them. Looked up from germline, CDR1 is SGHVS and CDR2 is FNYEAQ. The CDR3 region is CASSSEGVLTDTQYF. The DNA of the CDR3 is TGTGCCAGCAGCTCTGAGGGAGTCCTCACAGATACGCAGTATTTT.

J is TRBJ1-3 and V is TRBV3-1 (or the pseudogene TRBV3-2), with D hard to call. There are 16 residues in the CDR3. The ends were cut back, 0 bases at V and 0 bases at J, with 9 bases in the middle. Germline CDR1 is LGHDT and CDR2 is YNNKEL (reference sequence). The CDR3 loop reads CASSQDIGSSGNTIYF. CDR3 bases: TGTGCCAGCAGCCAAGATATTGGTAGCTCTGGAAACACCATATATTTT.

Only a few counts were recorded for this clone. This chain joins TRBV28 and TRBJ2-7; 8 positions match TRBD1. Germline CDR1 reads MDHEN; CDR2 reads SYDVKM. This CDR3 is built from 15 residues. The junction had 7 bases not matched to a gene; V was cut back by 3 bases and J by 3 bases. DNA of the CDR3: TGTGCCAGCAGTTTGCTTCCGGGACAGGACTACGAGCAGTACTTC. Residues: CASSLLPGQDYEQYF.

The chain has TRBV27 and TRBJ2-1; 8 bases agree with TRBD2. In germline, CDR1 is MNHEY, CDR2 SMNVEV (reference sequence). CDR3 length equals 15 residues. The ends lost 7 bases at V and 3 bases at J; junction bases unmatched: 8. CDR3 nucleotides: TGTGCCAGCATCCGGGAGGGGCTGAACTACAATGAGCAGTTCTTC. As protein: CASIREGLNYNEQFF.

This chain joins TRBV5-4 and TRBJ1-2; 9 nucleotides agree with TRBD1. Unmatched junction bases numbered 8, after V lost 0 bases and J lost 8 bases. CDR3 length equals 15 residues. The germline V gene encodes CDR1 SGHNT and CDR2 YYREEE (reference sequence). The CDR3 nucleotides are TGTGCCAGCAGCTTGGAGGGACAGGGTATTGGAGGCTACACCTTC. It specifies CASSLEGQGIGGYTF.

CDR3 in DNA: TGTGCCAGCAGTTTAACCGGGACAGAGGGCAATCAGCCCCAGCATTTT. This sequence encodes CASSLTGTEGNQPQHF. V gene TRBV6-5 combines with J gene TRBJ1-5; 7 bases agree with TRBD1. The junction had 8 bases not matched to a gene; V was cut back by 4 bases and J by 2 bases. CDR1 and CDR2 (germline): MNHEY, SVGAGI. The CDR3 length is 16 residues.

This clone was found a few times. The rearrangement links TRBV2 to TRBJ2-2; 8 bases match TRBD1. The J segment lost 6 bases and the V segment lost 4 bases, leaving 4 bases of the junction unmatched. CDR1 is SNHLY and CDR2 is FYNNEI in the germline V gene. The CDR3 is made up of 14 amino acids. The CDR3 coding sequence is TGTGCCAGCAGTGTATTGACAGGGGCCGGGGAGCTGTTTTTT. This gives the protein CASSVLTGAGELFF.

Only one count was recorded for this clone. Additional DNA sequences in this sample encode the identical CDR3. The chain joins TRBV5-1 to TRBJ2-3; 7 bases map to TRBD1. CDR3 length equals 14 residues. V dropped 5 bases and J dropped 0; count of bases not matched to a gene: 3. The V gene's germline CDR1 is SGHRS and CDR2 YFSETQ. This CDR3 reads CASSRDSSTDTQYF. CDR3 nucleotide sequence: TGCGCCAGCAGTAGGGACAGTAGCACAGATACGCAGTATTTT.

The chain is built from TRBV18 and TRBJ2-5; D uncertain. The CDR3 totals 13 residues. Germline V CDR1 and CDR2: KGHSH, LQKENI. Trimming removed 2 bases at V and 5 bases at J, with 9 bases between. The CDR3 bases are TGTGCCAGCTCACCAGAATCTGCGGAGACCCAGTACTTC. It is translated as CASSPESAETQYF.